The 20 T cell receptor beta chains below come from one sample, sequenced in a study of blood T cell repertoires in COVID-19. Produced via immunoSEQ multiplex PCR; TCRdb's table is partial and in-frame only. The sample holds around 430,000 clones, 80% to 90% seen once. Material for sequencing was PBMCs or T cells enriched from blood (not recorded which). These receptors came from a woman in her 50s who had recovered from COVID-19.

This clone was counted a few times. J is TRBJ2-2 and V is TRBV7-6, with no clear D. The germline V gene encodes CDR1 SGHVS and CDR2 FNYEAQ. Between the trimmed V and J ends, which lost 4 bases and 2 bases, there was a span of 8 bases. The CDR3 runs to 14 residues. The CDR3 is CASSSSLNTGELFF. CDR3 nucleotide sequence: TGTGCCAGCAGCTCCTCCCTCAACACCGGGGAGCTGTTTTTT. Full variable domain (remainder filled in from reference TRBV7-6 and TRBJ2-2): GAGVSQSPRYKVTKRGQDVALRCDPISGHVSLYWYRQALGQGPEFLTYFNYEAQQDKSGLPNDRFSAERPEGSISTLTIQRTEQRDSAMYRCASSSSLNTGELFFGEGSRLTVL.

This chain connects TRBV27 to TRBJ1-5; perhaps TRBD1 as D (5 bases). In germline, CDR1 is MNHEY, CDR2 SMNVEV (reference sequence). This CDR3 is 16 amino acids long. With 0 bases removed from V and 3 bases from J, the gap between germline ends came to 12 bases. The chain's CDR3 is CASSLSYDRLNQPQHF. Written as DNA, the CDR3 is TGTGCCAGCAGTTTATCGTACGACAGACTCAATCAGCCCCAGCATTTT.

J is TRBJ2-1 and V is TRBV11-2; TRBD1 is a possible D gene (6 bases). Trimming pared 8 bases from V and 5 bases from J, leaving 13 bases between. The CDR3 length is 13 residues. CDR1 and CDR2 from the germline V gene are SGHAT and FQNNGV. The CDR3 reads CASENRENNEQFF. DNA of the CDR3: TGTGCCAGCGAAAACAGGGAAAACAATGAGCAGTTCTTC.

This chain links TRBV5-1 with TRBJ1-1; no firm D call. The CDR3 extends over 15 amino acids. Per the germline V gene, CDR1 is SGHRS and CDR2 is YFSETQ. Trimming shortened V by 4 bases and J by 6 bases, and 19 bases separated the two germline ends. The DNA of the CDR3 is TGCGCCAGCAGCACAAGGACGGACCCGAGGGCTGAAGCTTTCTTT. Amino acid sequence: CASSTRTDPRAEAFF.

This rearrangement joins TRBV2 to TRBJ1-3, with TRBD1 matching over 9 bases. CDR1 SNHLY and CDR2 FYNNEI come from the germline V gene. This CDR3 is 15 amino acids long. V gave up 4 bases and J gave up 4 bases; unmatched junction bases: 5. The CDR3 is CASSATGGRGNTIYF. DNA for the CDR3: TGTGCCAGCAGTGCAACAGGGGGCAGAGGAAACACCATATATTTT.

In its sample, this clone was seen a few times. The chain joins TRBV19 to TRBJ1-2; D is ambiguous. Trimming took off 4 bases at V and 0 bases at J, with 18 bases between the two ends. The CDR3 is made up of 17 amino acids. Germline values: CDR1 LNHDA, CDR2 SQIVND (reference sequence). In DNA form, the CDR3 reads TGTGCCAGTAGTAACTCCCCTACGAAGACTGCTAACTATGGCTACACCTTC. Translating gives CASSNSPTKTANYGYTF. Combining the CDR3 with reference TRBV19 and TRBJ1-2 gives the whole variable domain DGGITQSPKYLFRKEGQNVTLSCEQNLNHDAMYWYRQDPGQGLRLIYYSQIVNDFQKGDIAEGYSVSREKKESFPLTVTSAQKNPTAFYLCASSNSPTKTANYGYTFGSGTRLTVV.

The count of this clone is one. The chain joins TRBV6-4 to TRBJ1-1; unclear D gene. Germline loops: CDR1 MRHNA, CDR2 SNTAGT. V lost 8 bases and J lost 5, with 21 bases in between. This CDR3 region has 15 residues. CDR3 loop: CASPFFGAPLTEAFF. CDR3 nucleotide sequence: TGTGCCAGCCCCTTTTTCGGAGCCCCTCTGACTGAAGCTTTCTTT.

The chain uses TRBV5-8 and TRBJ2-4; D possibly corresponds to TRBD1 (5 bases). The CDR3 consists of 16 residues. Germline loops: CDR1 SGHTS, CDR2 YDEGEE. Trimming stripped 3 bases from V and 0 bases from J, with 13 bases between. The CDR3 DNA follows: TGTGCCAGCAGCTACGTCGTGCAGGGAGCCAAAAACATTCAGTACTTC. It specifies CASSYVVQGAKNIQYF.

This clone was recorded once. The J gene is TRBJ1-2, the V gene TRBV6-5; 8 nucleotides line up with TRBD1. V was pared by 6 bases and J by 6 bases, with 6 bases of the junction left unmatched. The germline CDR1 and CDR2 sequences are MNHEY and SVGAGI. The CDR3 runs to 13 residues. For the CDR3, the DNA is TGTGCCAGCAGAATCGGGACAGGTCATGGCTACACCTTC. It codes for CASRIGTGHGYTF.

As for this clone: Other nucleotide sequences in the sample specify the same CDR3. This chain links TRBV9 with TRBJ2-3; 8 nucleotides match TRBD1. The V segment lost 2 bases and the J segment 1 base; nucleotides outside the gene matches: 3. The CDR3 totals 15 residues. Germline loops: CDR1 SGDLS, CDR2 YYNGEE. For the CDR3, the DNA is TGTGCCAGCAGCGTTGGACAGGGCGGCACAGATACGCAGTATTTT. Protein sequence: CASSVGQGGTDTQYF.

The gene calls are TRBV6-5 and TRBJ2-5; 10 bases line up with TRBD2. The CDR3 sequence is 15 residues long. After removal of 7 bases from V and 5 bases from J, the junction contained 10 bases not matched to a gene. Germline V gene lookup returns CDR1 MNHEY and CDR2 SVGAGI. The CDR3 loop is CASTNQLAGRETQYF. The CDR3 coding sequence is TGTGCCAGCACAAACCAACTAGCGGGGCGGGAGACCCAGTACTTC.

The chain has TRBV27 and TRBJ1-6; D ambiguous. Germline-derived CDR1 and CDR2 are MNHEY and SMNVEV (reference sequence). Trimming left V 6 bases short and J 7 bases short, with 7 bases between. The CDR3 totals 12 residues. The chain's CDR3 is CASSPRNSPLHF. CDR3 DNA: TGTGCCAGCAGCCCGCGGAATTCACCCCTCCACTTT.

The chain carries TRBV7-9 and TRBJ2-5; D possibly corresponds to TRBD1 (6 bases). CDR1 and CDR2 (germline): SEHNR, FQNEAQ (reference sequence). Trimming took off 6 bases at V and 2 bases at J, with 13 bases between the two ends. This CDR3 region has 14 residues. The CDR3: CASSPQGLQETQYF. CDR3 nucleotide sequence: TGTGCCAGCAGTCCCCAGGGGCTACAAGAGACCCAGTACTTC.

CDR3 sequence reads: CASSPQGQGITEAFF. CDR3 DNA sequence: TGTGCCAGCTCACCACAGGGACAGGGGATCACTGAAGCTTTCTTT. V usage is TRBV18 and J usage is TRBJ1-1; 10 positions agree with TRBD1. This CDR3 has 15 residues. V lost 1 base and J lost 4; bases outside the gene matches: 3. Per the germline V gene, CDR1 is KGHSH and CDR2 is LQKENI.

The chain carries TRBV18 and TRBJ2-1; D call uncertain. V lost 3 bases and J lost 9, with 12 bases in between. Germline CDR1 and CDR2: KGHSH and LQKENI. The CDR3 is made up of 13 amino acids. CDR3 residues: CASSPRSLGEQFF. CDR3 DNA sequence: TGTGCCAGCTCACCTAGGAGCCTCGGTGAGCAGTTCTTC.

This chain's CDR3 is CASSQGWTGMFNEQFF. The CDR3 DNA follows: TGTGCCAGCAGCCAAGGTTGGACAGGGATGTTCAATGAGCAGTTCTTC. This rearrangement joins TRBV3-1 (or the pseudogene TRBV3-2) to TRBJ2-1, with 8 bases aligning to TRBD1. Unmatched junction bases numbered 8, after V lost 1 base and J lost 6 bases. Germline V gene sequence: CDR1 LGHDT, CDR2 YNNKEL (reference sequence). The CDR3 spans 16 residues.

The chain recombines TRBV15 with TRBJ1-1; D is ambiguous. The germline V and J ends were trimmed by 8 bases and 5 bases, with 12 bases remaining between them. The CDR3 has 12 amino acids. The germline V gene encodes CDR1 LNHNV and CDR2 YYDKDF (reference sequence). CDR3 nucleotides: TGTGCCACCGCCAGGTTAGAGACTGAAGCTTTCTTT. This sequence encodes CATARLETEAFF. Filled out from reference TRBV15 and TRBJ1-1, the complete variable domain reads DAMVIQNPRYQVTQFGKPVTLSCSQTLNHNVMYWYQQKSSQAPKLLFHYYDKDFNNEADTPDNFQSRRPNTSFCFLDIRSPGLGDTAMYLCATARLETEAFFGQGTRLTVV.

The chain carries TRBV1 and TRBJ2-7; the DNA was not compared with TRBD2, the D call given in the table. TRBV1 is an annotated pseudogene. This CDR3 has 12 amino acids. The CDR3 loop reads CTCGGLSYEQYF. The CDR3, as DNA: TGCACTTGCGGGGGTCTCTCCTACGAGCAGTACTTC.

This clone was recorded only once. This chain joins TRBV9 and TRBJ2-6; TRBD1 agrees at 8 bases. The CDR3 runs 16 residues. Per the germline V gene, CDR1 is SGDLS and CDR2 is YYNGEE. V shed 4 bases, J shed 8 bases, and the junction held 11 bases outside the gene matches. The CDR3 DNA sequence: TGTGCCAGCAGCCGACAGGGGAACTGGGGGACCAACGTCCTGACTTTC. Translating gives CASSRQGNWGTNVLTF.

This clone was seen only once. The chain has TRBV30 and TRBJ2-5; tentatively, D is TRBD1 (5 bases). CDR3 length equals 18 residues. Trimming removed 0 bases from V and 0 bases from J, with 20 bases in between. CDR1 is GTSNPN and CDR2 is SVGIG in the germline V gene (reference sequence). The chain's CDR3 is CAWSVPLTGRRYQETQYF. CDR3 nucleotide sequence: TGTGCCTGGAGTGTACCTCTAACAGGACGGCGGTACCAAGAGACCCAGTACTTC.